This T cell receptor (beta chain) originates from a study of blood T cell repertoires in COVID-19. Assay used: immunoSEQ multiplex PCR; TCRdb lists only in-frame clones, some missing. The table lists tens of thousands of clones, over 75% of them singletons. The receptor's source is a man between 65 and 85 years old with acute or convalescent COVID-19. Sequenced input: peripheral blood.

The CDR3 DNA sequence: TGCGCCAGCAGTAATGGTGCGGGGGACTCTGGCTATGGCTACACCTTC. This sequence encodes CASSNGAGDSGYGYTF. The chain employs TRBV5-1 and TRBJ1-2; the D gene is possibly TRBD1 (5 bases). CDR1 is SGHRS and CDR2 is YFSETQ in the germline V gene. Between the trimmed V and J ends, which lost 5 bases and 4 bases, there was a span of 21 bases. This CDR3 has 16 amino acids.